This T cell receptor beta chain was observed in a study of CD8 T cells in Susac syndrome (dated by TCRdb to between 2019 and 2020). About the study as a whole: Whether CD8+ T cell activation and differentiation in Susac syndrome was antigen driven was tested using repertoire sequencing. General conclusions and limits of the study: The number of individuals in the TCR sequencing and HLA analysis was recognized as being relatively small.

On this clonotype: What antigen it recognizes has not been identified. Base quality data are lacking; no much larger clone is found one base away.

CDR3 length: 14 amino acids, cysteine to phenylalanine. The read is trimmed to its CDR3 DNA, 42 bases read in frame from base 1. For CDR1 and CDR2, the germline V gene lists SGHRS and YFSETQ. The V end loses 2 bases and the J end loses 1 base, and a stretch of 9 bases separates them. High-throughput TCR beta sequencing profiled peripheral blood CD8+ and CD4+ T cells from healthy donors, Susac syndrome patients and multiple sclerosis patients. The healthy donors served as controls matched for age and sex. CD8+ TEMRA cells were enriched by FACS, while bulk CD8+ and CD4+ T cells were purified by magnetic negative isolation. Blood was collected in EDTA tubes and processed within 24 hours, with PBMCs isolated through density gradient centrifugation. PBMCs intended for TCR sequencing were cryopreserved in liquid nitrogen and were subsequently thawed in a 37 degrees C water bath. The sorted or isolated CD4+, CD8+ and CD8+ TEMRA cells had a purity of 90% or higher.

RNA was extracted using the RNeasy kit, and roughly 0.5 to 1 ug of the RNA was reverse transcribed with random hexamers. TCR beta CDR3 regions were amplified with the immunoSEQ multiplex PCR assay covering 54 Vbeta and 13 Jbeta segments. To correct PCR amplification bias, a synthetic template baseline was used for both primer optimization and computational correction. Concerning the study's data processing: Reads were annotated to V, D and J genes according to IMGT and were analyzed with immunoSEQ Analyzer, with only productive sequences retained. To calculate clonality, Shannon entropy was normalized by log2 of the number of productive unique sequences and then subtracted from one. For each patient and control, public and private clones were evaluated within the 100 most prevalent clones. Clones were defined as Susac-specific if absent from the healthy and MS cohorts, from around 1,000 published viral clones and from other ImmuneACCESS disease sequences. The raw public data were reprocessed by TCRdb itself: fastp quality trimming at Q25, MiXCR clonotype calling, in-frame beta chains only. Every entry covers one CDR3 protein and lists the most common genes and DNA from its rows. TCRdb, not the original authors, processed these V and J calls. Here the sample has under 200,000 distinct CDR3 sequences; around 94% occur a single time. Over 0.12% of the sample is in the top ten clones.

Sequences were obtained from CD4+ T cells from PBMCs. The chain is encoded by TRBV5-1 joined to TRBJ1-1; TRBD1 is a weak D gene call, 5 bases matching. This receptor was identified in a human donor in good health. The CDR3 protein sequence reads: CASSFSGSNTEAFF. The nucleotide sequence is given as TGCGCCAGCAGCTTTTCAGGGTCGAACACTGAAGCTTTCTTT.